Below, 9 T cell receptor beta chains from the same sample are listed, as sequenced in a study of blood T cells in healthy people across ages. PCR was performed a second time for about 7 to 12 cycles using a sample-barcoded 5' primer and a J-beta primer mix. TCRdb itself ran the 5' RACE reads through MiXCR, one entry per CDR3 protein. The sample holds approximately 800,000 distinct CDR3 sequences; about 46% are singletons and the top ten take 18%. Source material: blood. All receptors come from a man of 80 years or more in good health.

This clonotype showed up just a few times. The chain carries TRBV15 and TRBJ2-3; 9 bases line up with TRBD2. Germline CDR1 and CDR2: LNHNV and YYDKDF (reference sequence). The length of the CDR3 is 15 residues. V was clipped by 1 base and J by 6 bases; unmatched bases: 5. Here the CDR3 DNA reads TGTGCCACCAGCAGAGTTCTAGCGGGAACTGATACGCAGTATTTT. Protein: CATSRVLAGTDTQYF.

The chain has TRBV12-3 or TRBV12-4 and TRBJ2-7; possibly TRBD1 for D (6 bases). V was cut by 8 bases and J by 7 bases, with 24 bases left in between. This CDR3 spans 15 amino acids. The CDR3 sequence is CASVLGAGSVDEQYF. In DNA form, the CDR3 reads TGTGCCAGCGTACTGGGGGCAGGGAGTGTGGATGAGCAGTACTTC.

In DNA form, the CDR3 reads TGCAGTGCTTCCCCGGGACAGGGAGCAGTCCAGCCCCAGCATTTT. Amino acids: CSASPGQGAVQPQHF. The chain joins TRBV20-1 to TRBJ1-5; the match to TRBD1 covers 9 bases. V was clipped by 5 bases and J by 7 bases; unmatched bases: 12. This CDR3 has 15 amino acids. Germline CDR1 is DFQATT and CDR2 is SNEGSKA (reference sequence).

This clonotype was detected a few times. The gene calls are TRBV9 and TRBJ2-4; a weak D match, TRBD1 (5 bases). Trimming cost V 6 bases and J 0 bases, with 16 bases left between them. The V gene's germline CDR1 is SGDLS and CDR2 YYNGEE. The CDR3 covers 16 residues. In nucleotides, the CDR3 is TGTGCCAGCACCCCGACAGCTCATCTAGCCAAAAACATTCAGTACTTC. Its translation is CASTPTAHLAKNIQYF.

The sample holds a few counts of this clonotype. The chain carries TRBV28 and TRBJ2-7; tentative D call: TRBD2 (5 bases). Per germline, CDR1 MDHEN and CDR2 SYDVKM. The ends were cut back, 2 bases at V and 3 bases at J, with 17 bases in the middle. The CDR3 has 16 amino acids. The chain's CDR3 is CASSLDHGRLFYEQYF. The DNA for the CDR3 is TGTGCCAGCAGTTTAGATCACGGCCGACTATTCTACGAGCAGTACTTC.

This chain joins TRBV18 and TRBJ1-2; maybe TRBD1 (5 bases). This CDR3 contains 14 residues. Germline V gene lookup returns CDR1 KGHSH and CDR2 LQKENI. V was cut by 4 bases and J by 3 bases, with 12 bases left in between. CDR3 bases: TGTGCCAGCTCACGAGCCGGGACCGACTATGGCTACACCTTC. Translation gives CASSRAGTDYGYTF.

This sequence joins TRBV7-8 and TRBJ2-5; TRBD1 might be the D (5 bases). The J call may be mistaken, given a closer DNA end match to TRBJ2-7. Germline V gene sequence: CDR1 SGHVS, CDR2 FQNEAQ. The CDR3 totals 16 residues. CDR3 DNA sequence: TGTGCCAGCAGCGAAATTCTAGGGGCTCGGCGCGACGAGCAGTACTTC. Its protein product is CASSEILGARRDEQYF.

This clonotype was seen only once. This rearrangement joins TRBV12-3 or TRBV12-4 to TRBJ2-3; 13 bases are a match to TRBD2. There are 16 residues in the CDR3. With 10 bases clipped from V and 4 bases from J, the junction kept 11 bases outside the gene matches. CDR3 in DNA: TGTGCCACCAGCCGGACTAGCGGGAGTAGTTCAGATACGCAGTATTTT. Translation: CATSRTSGSSSDTQYF.

The V call is TRBV13, the J call TRBJ2-5, with D unresolved. The CDR3 totals 16 residues. Deletions cut 4 bases from V and 0 bases from J, with 15 bases between. The V gene's germline CDR1 is PRHDT and CDR2 FYEKMQ (reference sequence). The CDR3 DNA follows: TGTGCCAGCAGCTCCTCACGGCAGAACTACCAAGAGACCCAGTACTTC. This codes for CASSSSRQNYQETQYF.